This T cell receptor (beta chain) comes out of a study of T cells in Graves' hyperthyroidism and ophthalmopathy. Hyperthyroidism patients were newly diagnosed, had disease duration under 2 months, and were aged 18 to 65 years. Study-level findings and limits: By a 13 V-J model, ophthalmopathy was set apart from stable hyperthyroidism. Blood held most thyroid clonotypes expanded above 0.001 frequency. The model anticipated ophthalmopathy a median about six months pre-onset.

Amplification of TCR beta CDR3 regions was performed using RNA transcripts as template. TCR CDR3 regions were first amplified by RT-PCR with HTBI primers. TCRdb called the multiplex PCR reads again in MiXCR, with one record for every CDR3 protein. The table lists roughly 800,000 distinct CDR3 sequences, over 35% of them singletons. Turning to this clonotype: Its target is unknown.

The V end was cut by 4 bases, the J end by 9 bases, with 10 bases between. There are 13 residues in the CDR3. Germline V gene data show CDR1 as ENHRY and CDR2 as SYGVKD. The chain uses TRBV10-3 and TRBJ1-6; no firm D call. This TCR was sampled from a young man with Graves' hyperthyroidism. The specimen was blood. The CDR3 here is CAISVQPSSPLHF. DNA of the CDR3: TGTGCCATCAGTGTTCAGCCTAGTTCACCCCTCCACTTT.